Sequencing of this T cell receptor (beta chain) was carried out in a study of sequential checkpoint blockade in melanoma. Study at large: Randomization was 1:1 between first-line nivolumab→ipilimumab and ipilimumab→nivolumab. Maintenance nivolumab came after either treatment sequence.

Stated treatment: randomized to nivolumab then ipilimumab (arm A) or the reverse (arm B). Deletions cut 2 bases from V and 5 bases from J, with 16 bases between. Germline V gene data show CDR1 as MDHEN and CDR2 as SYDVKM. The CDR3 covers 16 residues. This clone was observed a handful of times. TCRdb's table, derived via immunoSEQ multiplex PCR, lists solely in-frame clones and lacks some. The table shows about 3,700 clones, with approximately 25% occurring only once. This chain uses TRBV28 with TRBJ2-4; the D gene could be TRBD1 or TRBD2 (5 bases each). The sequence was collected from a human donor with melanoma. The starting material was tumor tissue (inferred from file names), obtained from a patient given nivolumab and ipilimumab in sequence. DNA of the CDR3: TGTGCCAGCAGTTTAGTGGGGGATGTTTGGCAAAACATTCAGTACTTC. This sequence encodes CASSLVGDVWQNIQYF.